The 3 T cell receptor beta chains reported below all come from one sample, sequenced in a study of Ad26.COV2.S vaccination and SARS-CoV-2 variants. Only in-frame clones appear in the TCRdb table, and some are missing; sequencing was by immunoSEQ multiplex PCR. The sample lists 430,000 or so clones; 89% were seen once. The treatment: about 20 received Ad26.COV2.S at low or high dose, single or two shots; 5 received placebo; per-sample allocation not given. Sample collection was performed on day 63 after the first vaccine or placebo injection. The sequences come from peripheral blood, collected in a trial of Ad26.COV2.S vaccine versus placebo. The receptor source for this set is a person between 18 and 65 years old who received the Ad26.COV2.S COVID-19 vaccine or a placebo.

This clone turned up a few times. The V and J genes are TRBV10-3 and TRBJ2-7; D gene ambiguous. The CDR3 extends over 14 amino acids. Trimming pared 0 bases from V and 4 bases from J, leaving 10 bases between. CDR1 ENHRY and CDR2 SYGVKD come from the germline V gene. The DNA of the CDR3 is TGTGCCATCAGTGAGTCGACTCTAACTTACGAGCAGTACGTC. Amino acids: CAISESTLTYEQYV.

This sequence joins TRBV6-5 and TRBJ1-2; D gene ambiguous. The CDR3 runs to 13 residues. From germline, CDR1 is MNHEY and CDR2 SVGAGI. Trimming cost V 2 bases and J 8 bases, with 12 bases left between them. The CDR3 region is CASSYGGVHGYTF. DNA of the CDR3: TGTGCCAGCAGTTACGGAGGAGTCCACGGCTACACCTTC.

The gene calls are TRBV2 and TRBJ2-2; 10 bases fit TRBD2. Germline V CDR1 and CDR2: SNHLY, FYNNEI. This CDR3 region has 14 residues. V dropped 6 bases and J dropped 6; count of bases not matched to a gene: 4. The CDR3: CASRLAGPSGELFF. CDR3 coding DNA: TGTGCCAGCAGACTAGCGGGACCTTCCGGGGAGCTGTTTTTT.